This passage covers 29 T cell receptor beta chains from one sample sequenced in a study of blood T cell repertoires in COVID-19. Clones were sequenced by immunoSEQ multiplex PCR, and TCRdb holds only the in-frame ones, with some missing. The sample comprises under 300,000 clones, around 83% of which are singletons, and about 1.5% rests with the top ten. Sequenced: peripheral blood. The source of these receptors is a middle-aged woman who had recovered from COVID-19.

V usage is TRBV30 and J usage is TRBJ2-2; 8 nucleotides align to TRBD1. The CDR3 covers 14 residues. Germline CDR1 GTSNPN, CDR2 SVGIG (reference sequence). Trimming at V came to 4 bases and at J to 5 bases, leaving 6 bases not matched to a gene. CDR3 coding DNA: TGTGCCTGGACGGTAACAGGGGGGACCGGGGAGCTGTTTTTT. Residues: CAWTVTGGTGELFF. Full variable domain (missing parts from reference TRBV30 and TRBJ2-2): SQTIHQWPATLVQPVGSPLSLECTVEGTSNPNLYWYRQAAGRGLQLLFYSVGIGQISSEVPQNLSASRPQDRQFILSSKKLLLSDSGFYLCAWTVTGGTGELFFGEGSRLTVL.

As to this clone: Other DNA sequences within the sample encode an identical CDR3. This chain joins TRBV27 and TRBJ1-1; maybe TRBD1 (5 bases). With 3 bases removed from V and 0 bases from J, the gap between germline ends came to 8 bases. This CDR3 is built from 14 residues. Germline values: CDR1 MNHEY, CDR2 SMNVEV (reference sequence). The CDR3 nucleotides are TGTGCCAGCAGTTTGGGGCCACTGAACACTGAAGCTTTCTTT. Its protein is CASSLGPLNTEAFF.

This chain uses TRBV6-5 with TRBJ2-2; D is unclear. There are 13 residues in the CDR3. The germline V gene has CDR1 MNHEY and CDR2 SVGAGI. Trimming removed 3 bases at V and 7 bases at J, with 9 bases between. The CDR3 protein is CASSYKSHGELFF. The CDR3 coding sequence is TGTGCCAGCAGTTATAAGAGTCACGGGGAGCTGTTTTTT.

This clone turned up a few times. The gene calls are TRBV19 and TRBJ1-5; 10 bases match TRBD1. The germline V gene encodes CDR1 LNHDA and CDR2 SQIVND (reference sequence). The CDR3 has 14 amino acids. V lost 10 bases to trimming and J lost 1 base; unmatched junction nucleotides: 4. CDR3: CATSGQGSNQPQHF. Here the CDR3 DNA reads TGTGCCACCTCGGGACAGGGGAGCAATCAGCCCCAGCATTTT.

J is TRBJ2-2 and V is TRBV6-5; 10 bases align to TRBD1. Trimming removed 6 bases from V and 5 bases from J; junction bases left unmatched: 6. The CDR3 runs 15 residues. Germline CDR1 is MNHEY and CDR2 is SVGAGI. CDR3 loop: CASSRQGADTGELFF. Here the CDR3 DNA reads TGTGCCAGCAGCCGACAGGGGGCGGATACCGGGGAGCTGTTTTTT.

J is TRBJ1-6 and V is TRBV24-1; perhaps TRBD1 as D (6 bases). Germline V gives CDR1 KGHDR, CDR2 SFDVKD. Deletions cut 1 base from V and 7 bases from J, with 31 bases between. The CDR3 runs to 22 residues. CDR3 in amino acids: CATSDFGGAARSSQDGNSPLHF. CDR3 nucleotide sequence: TGTGCCACCAGTGATTTCGGGGGGGCCGCAAGATCGTCCCAAGATGGGAATTCACCCCTCCACTTT.

This chain connects TRBV27 to TRBJ1-2; 12 nucleotides line up with TRBD1. The J segment lost 5 bases and the V segment lost 4 bases, leaving 11 bases of the junction unmatched. Per germline, CDR1 MNHEY and CDR2 SMNVEV (reference sequence). This CDR3 region has 17 residues. CDR3 DNA: TGTGCCAGCAGTTCGGCCGGGACAGGGGGCGCGATTTATGGCTACACCTTC. Its translation is CASSSAGTGGAIYGYTF.

This rearrangement joins TRBV7-2 to TRBJ2-7, with D perhaps TRBD1 (6 bases). Trimming took off 2 bases at V and 0 bases at J, with 11 bases between the two ends. The CDR3 totals 15 residues. The germline V gene encodes CDR1 SGHTA and CDR2 FQGNSA. The CDR3 DNA reads as TGTGCCAGCAGCTTATTCTCAGGGGTCTCCTACGAGCAGTACTTC. Translating it yields CASSLFSGVSYEQYF.

The chain uses TRBV6-2 or TRBV6-3 and TRBJ2-1; possible D gene TRBD1, 6 bases. The germline V gene has CDR1 MNHEY and CDR2 SVGEGT. CDR3 length: 13 amino acids. Trimming cost V 5 bases and J 7 bases, with 12 bases left between them. The CDR3 DNA sequence: TGTGCCAGCAGTACGACCCAGGGGAATGAGCAGTTCTTC. This codes for CASSTTQGNEQFF.

The chain carries TRBV25-1 and TRBJ1-6, with D hard to call. The CDR3 runs 14 residues. The germline CDR1 and CDR2 sequences are MGHDK and SYGVNS. V lost 1 base, J lost 11 bases, and 12 bases lay in between. The CDR3: CASSELFGVTPLHF. The CDR3 DNA is TGTGCCAGCAGTGAATTATTCGGGGTCACACCCCTCCACTTT. Full variable domain (missing parts from reference TRBV25-1 and TRBJ1-6): EADIYQTPRYLVIGTGKKITLECSQTMGHDKMYWYQQDPGMELHLIHYSYGVNSTEKGDLSSESTVSRIRTEHFPLTLESARPSHTSQYLCASSELFGVTPLHFGNGTRLTVT.

The chain carries TRBV5-4 and TRBJ2-3; TRBD2 is a possible D gene (6 bases). V gave up 2 bases and J gave up 0 bases, with 10 bases separating them. The CDR3 contains 15 residues. The germline gives CDR1 SGHNT, CDR2 YYREEE (reference sequence). For the CDR3, the DNA is TGTGCCAGCAGCTTAATGGGGGGAAGCACAGATACGCAGTATTTT. Encoded protein: CASSLMGGSTDTQYF. The whole variable domain, remainder taken from reference TRBV5-4 and TRBJ2-3, is ETGVTQSPTHLIKTRGQQVTLRCSSQSGHNTVSWYQQALGQGPQFIFQYYREEENGRGNFPPRFSGLQFPNYSSELNVNALELDDSALYLCASSLMGGSTDTQYFGPGTRLTVL.

This rearrangement joins TRBV4-2 to TRBJ2-3; 7 bases agree with TRBD2. Germline V CDR1 and CDR2: LGHNA, YNFKEQ. This CDR3 comprises 17 residues. Trimming took 4 bases from V and 5 from J; bases not matched to a gene: 15. This chain's CDR3 is CASSLLGGELAGDTQYF. The CDR3 coding sequence is TGTGCCAGCAGCCTGCTGGGGGGGGAGCTAGCCGGAGATACGCAGTATTTT.

The chain employs TRBV5-1 and TRBJ2-5; 7 bases agree with TRBD2. V was pared by 3 bases and J by 3 bases, with 8 bases of the junction left unmatched. The CDR3 covers 15 residues. CDR1 is SGHRS and CDR2 is YFSETQ in the germline V gene. CDR3 region: CASSSRGVREETQYF. The CDR3 nucleotides are TGCGCCAGCAGCTCTCGGGGGGTAAGAGAAGAGACCCAGTACTTC.

The rearrangement uses TRBV10-3 and TRBJ2-3; tentative D call: TRBD2 (6 bases). The CDR3 covers 16 residues. Germline values: CDR1 ENHRY, CDR2 SYGVKD. V was pared by 3 bases and J by 2 bases, with 15 bases between. The CDR3 is CAISDWRGRNTDTQYF. CDR3 DNA: TGTGCCATCAGTGATTGGCGGGGAAGGAACACAGATACGCAGTATTTT.

V gene TRBV28 combines with J gene TRBJ1-5, with D perhaps matching TRBD1 (5 bases). The CDR3 runs 15 residues. Trimming took 7 bases from V and 3 from J, leaving 16 bases between them. Germline lookup yields CDR1 MDHEN and CDR2 SYDVKM. The CDR3: CASTGGLFLNQPQHF. The CDR3 region has the DNA TGTGCCAGCACCGGGGGGTTGTTCCTCAATCAGCCCCAGCATTTT.

The V and J genes are TRBV7-2 and TRBJ2-2; 7 nucleotides align to TRBD1. The V gene's germline CDR1 is SGHTA and CDR2 FQGNSA. CDR3 size: 16 residues. The V gene end was trimmed by 1 base and the J gene end by 1 base; junction bases not matched to a gene: 3. Written as DNA, the CDR3 is TGTGCCAGCAGCTTAGTAGGGACAGTGAACACCGGGGAGCTGTTTTTT. It is translated as CASSLVGTVNTGELFF.

This clone was counted a single time. CDR3 residues: CATIGTGYGKLFF. The CDR3 nucleotides are TGTGCCACCATTGGGACAGGGTACGGAAAACTGTTTTTT. V usage is TRBV19 and J usage is TRBJ1-4; TRBD1 matches 9 bases. V trimming: 10 bases; J trimming: 10 bases; junction bases outside the gene matches: 10. Germline-derived CDR1 and CDR2 are LNHDA and SQIVND (reference sequence). The CDR3 has 13 amino acids.

The chain joins TRBV2 to TRBJ2-3, with 7 bases lining up with TRBD1. Germline V gene data show CDR1 as SNHLY and CDR2 as FYNNEI. CDR3 length: 13 residues. Losses at the gene ends were 6 bases for V and 6 bases for J; bases not matched to a gene: 6. For the CDR3, the DNA is TGTGCCAGCAGGTATACAGGGGTGGATACGCAGTATTTT. Amino acids: CASRYTGVDTQYF.

DNA for the CDR3: TGTGCCAGCAGCCAAGGCCGCGGCGGGGAGCTGTTTTTT. Amino acid sequence: CASSQGRGGELFF. The J gene is TRBJ2-2, the V gene TRBV3-1 (or the pseudogene TRBV3-2), with D hard to call. Trimming cost V 1 base and J 7 bases, with 7 bases left between them. Germline lookup yields CDR1 LGHDT and CDR2 YNNKEL (reference sequence). This CDR3 has 13 residues.

The chain joins TRBV29-1 to TRBJ2-5, with D possibly TRBD2 on 6 matching bases. Trimming cost V 7 bases and J 5 bases, with 14 bases left between them. This CDR3 has 12 residues. Germline V gene sequence: CDR1 SQVTM, CDR2 ANQGSEA. The CDR3 coding sequence is TGCAGCGGGAGGGGAGGCGGGGAGACCCAGTACTTC. It yields the protein CSGRGGGETQYF.

This chain links TRBV28 with TRBJ2-5; D possibly corresponds to TRBD2 (5 bases). Germline V gene lookup returns CDR1 MDHEN and CDR2 SYDVKM. Trimming took 2 bases from V and 7 from J, leaving 26 bases between them. The length of the CDR3 is 18 residues. For the CDR3, the DNA is TGTGCCAGCAGTTTAGGCTTAGGACTCCGGGATATGACTTGGACCCAGTACTTC. It yields the protein CASSLGLGLRDMTWTQYF.

The V call is TRBV7-2, the J call TRBJ2-7, with D tentatively TRBD2 (6 bases). This CDR3 has 14 amino acids. The germline gives CDR1 SGHTA, CDR2 FQGNSA. Between the trimmed V and J ends, which lost 5 bases and 4 bases, there was a span of 15 bases. This CDR3 reads CASSLPGGGYEQYF. DNA for the CDR3: TGTGCCAGCAGCCTCCCCGGAGGAGGGTACGAGCAGTACTTC.

V usage is TRBV6-5 and J usage is TRBJ1-1; D is ambiguous. The V gene lost 0 bases and the J gene lost 3 bases, with 11 bases spanning the gap. This CDR3 contains 15 residues. The germline CDR1 and CDR2 sequences are MNHEY and SVGAGI. The CDR3 protein is CASSYSRFLDTEAFF. The CDR3 nucleotides are TGTGCCAGCAGTTACTCGAGGTTCCTGGACACTGAAGCTTTCTTT.

The chain carries TRBV5-1 and TRBJ1-4, with a possible D match to TRBD1 (5 bases). The CDR3 sequence is 16 residues long. Germline V CDR1 and CDR2: SGHRS, YFSETQ. The V gene lost 0 bases and the J gene lost 7 bases, with 16 bases spanning the gap. Written as DNA, the CDR3 is TGCGCCAGCAGCTTGGGGGCAGGGATAGAGGCTGAAAAACTGTTTTTT. This sequence encodes CASSLGAGIEAEKLFF.

V is TRBV19 and J is TRBJ2-3, with D unresolved. CDR1 is LNHDA and CDR2 is SQIVND in the germline V gene (reference sequence). The germline V and J ends were trimmed by 4 bases and 6 bases, with 8 bases remaining between them. The CDR3 covers 12 residues. CDR3 amino acids: CASSTDFDTQYF. CDR3 DNA sequence: TGTGCCAGTAGTACAGACTTCGATACGCAGTATTTT.

The chain carries TRBV27 and TRBJ1-4; D uncertain. The CDR3 runs 14 residues. Trimming cost V 0 bases and J 6 bases, with 8 bases left between them. The germline gives CDR1 MNHEY, CDR2 SMNVEV (reference sequence). CDR3 in amino acids: CASSLSPGDEKLFF. Written as DNA, the CDR3 is TGTGCCAGCAGTTTATCCCCCGGGGATGAAAAACTGTTTTTT.

The chain is built from TRBV2 and TRBJ2-2; D possibly corresponds to TRBD2 (7 bases). The CDR3 is 16 residues long. Germline CDR1 is SNHLY and CDR2 is FYNNEI. Trimming left V 4 bases short and J 1 base short, with 13 bases between. CDR3 sequence: CASSVQGGLNTGELFF. CDR3 nucleotides: TGTGCCAGCAGTGTACAGGGAGGGCTGAACACCGGGGAGCTGTTTTTT.

V is TRBV2 and J is TRBJ1-5; TRBD1 agrees at 7 bases. V was pared by 6 bases and J by 2 bases, with 7 bases of the junction left unmatched. This CDR3 is 15 amino acids long. Germline lookup yields CDR1 SNHLY and CDR2 FYNNEI. The CDR3 loop reads CASRVTGFGNQPQHF. CDR3 nucleotide sequence: TGTGCCAGCAGAGTGACAGGGTTCGGCAATCAGCCCCAGCATTTT. Full variable domain (rest looked up from reference TRBV2 and TRBJ1-5): EPEVTQTPSHQVTQMGQEVILRCVPISNHLYFYWYRQILGQKVEFLVSFYNNEISEKSEIFDDQFSVERPDGSNFTLKIRSTKLEDSAMYFCASRVTGFGNQPQHFGDGTRLSIL.

The V gene is TRBV27, the J gene TRBJ2-2, with a tentative D call TRBD2 (6 bases). The CDR3 contains 19 residues. The germline CDR1 and CDR2 sequences are MNHEY and SMNVEV (reference sequence). V was shortened by 6 bases and J by 5 bases, with 28 bases between the two germline ends. The CDR3 here is CASSPSYLATAGDTGELFF. CDR3 nucleotides: TGTGCCAGCAGCCCATCATACCTGGCTACAGCGGGCGATACCGGGGAGCTGTTTTTT.